One sample yielded the 12 T cell receptor beta chains listed below, sequenced in a study of shared clonotypes between healthy human individuals. Sequencing was performed with immunoSEQ multiplex PCR; in TCRdb, only in-frame clones are kept and a portion is missing. The data contain about 480,000 clones, 75% to 85% of them singletons. The sample comprised PBMCs. The receptors here all came from a woman aged 40 to 50 in good health. Some clones in this sample may be carry-over from other donors' samples.

The chain uses TRBV2 and TRBJ1-1; D gene unclear. This CDR3 region has 13 residues. Trimming left V 5 bases short and J 1 base short, with 8 bases between. From germline, CDR1 is SNHLY and CDR2 FYNNEI. The CDR3 sequence is CASSLGWNTEAFF. In DNA, the CDR3 is TGTGCCAGCAGTTTGGGCTGGAACACTGAAGCTTTCTTT.

This chain connects TRBV11-2 to TRBJ2-5; 14 bases match TRBD2. There are 17 residues in the CDR3. The V gene end was trimmed by 6 bases and the J gene end by 6 bases; junction bases not matched to a gene: 12. The germline V gene has CDR1 SGHAT and CDR2 FQNNGV. The CDR3 loop is CASSRATSGRGMKTQYF. The CDR3 DNA reads as TGTGCCAGCAGTCGAGCGACTAGCGGGAGGGGAATGAAGACCCAGTACTTC.

The rearrangement joins TRBV11-2 to TRBJ2-7; possibly TRBD2 for D (5 bases). This CDR3 contains 15 residues. Trimming pared 6 bases from V and 5 bases from J, leaving 20 bases between. Germline assignment: CDR1 SGHAT and CDR2 FQNNGV. DNA for the CDR3: TGTGCCAGCAGGACCCCCGGGAAGGCTGGGAACGAGCAGTACTTC. This gives the protein CASRTPGKAGNEQYF.

The chain couples TRBV28 to TRBJ2-3; tentatively, D is TRBD2 (6 bases). Germline values: CDR1 MDHEN, CDR2 SYDVKM. V was shortened by 7 bases and J by 5 bases, with 25 bases between the two germline ends. The CDR3 extends over 17 amino acids. CDR3 loop: CASTTYRRGGGLDTQYF. CDR3 coding DNA: TGTGCCAGCACTACCTACCGCCGAGGCGGAGGGCTAGATACGCAGTATTTT.

The chain is built from TRBV28 and TRBJ1-2, with a tentative D call TRBD1 (6 bases). The CDR3 spans 14 residues. V was trimmed by 6 bases and J by 5 bases, leaving 16 bases between them. From germline, CDR1 is MDHEN and CDR2 SYDVKM. CDR3 in amino acids: CASSSHRERYGYTF. The CDR3 nucleotides are TGTGCCAGCAGCTCCCACAGGGAGAGGTATGGCTACACCTTC.

The chain carries TRBV5-1 and TRBJ1-2; D is unresolved. Between the trimmed V and J ends, which lost 0 bases and 2 bases, there was a span of 8 bases. The germline V gene encodes CDR1 SGHRS and CDR2 YFSETQ. This CDR3 contains 14 residues. The CDR3 here is CASSLAYRNYGYTF. The CDR3, as DNA: TGCGCCAGCAGCTTGGCCTACCGGAACTATGGCTACACCTTC.

A note on this clone: This CDR3 is also generated by other DNA sequences in the sample. V is TRBV6-5 and J is TRBJ2-1; D unresolved. The CDR3 has 11 residues. Looked up from germline, CDR1 is MNHEY and CDR2 is SVGAGI. The germline V and J ends were trimmed by 1 base and 8 bases, with 3 bases remaining between them. CDR3 protein: CASSYLDEQFF. CDR3 nucleotide sequence: TGTGCCAGCAGTTACTTGGATGAGCAGTTCTTC.

V and J are TRBV7-3 and TRBJ2-4; no reliable D call. Trimming stripped 2 bases from V and 9 bases from J, with 11 bases between. CDR3 length: 13 amino acids. CDR1 SGHTA and CDR2 FQGTGA come from the germline V gene. Written as DNA, the CDR3 is TGTGCCAGCAGCTTATCCCGTCTAGGCATTCAGTACTTC. This gives the protein CASSLSRLGIQYF.

This clone was counted only a few times. The chain joins TRBV4-3 to TRBJ2-1, with 9 bases fitting TRBD2. Trimming at V came to 0 bases and at J to 9 bases, leaving 12 bases not matched to a gene. Germline-derived CDR1 and CDR2 are LGHNA and YSLEER. This CDR3 has 17 residues. In nucleotides, the CDR3 is TGCGCCAGCAGCCAAGATTTGGCGGGAGGGCCTCTTGGTGAGCAGTTCTTC. The encoded protein is CASSQDLAGGPLGEQFF.

In this sample, this clone turned up once. The sample contains more than one DNA sequence encoding this CDR3. The chain has TRBV7-3 and TRBJ2-1, with D tentatively TRBD1 or TRBD2 (5 bases each). This CDR3 is built from 15 residues. V shed 2 bases and J shed 0 bases, with 8 bases lying between them. Germline CDR1 is SGHTA and CDR2 is FQGTGA. The CDR3 protein is CASSLGGGSYNEQFF. The CDR3 region has the DNA TGTGCCAGCAGCTTAGGTGGGGGCTCCTACAATGAGCAGTTCTTC. Together with reference TRBV7-3 and TRBJ2-1, the CDR3 gives the full variable domain: GAGVSQTPSNKVTEKGKYVELRCDPISGHTALYWYRQSLGQGPEFLIYFQGTGAADDSGLPNDRFFAVRPEGSVSTLKIQRTERGDSAVYLCASSLGGGSYNEQFFGPGTRLTVL.

V gene TRBV7-2 combines with J gene TRBJ2-2; no reliable D call. There are 16 residues in the CDR3. The V gene lost 1 base and the J gene lost 1 base, with 10 bases spanning the gap. Germline CDR1 and CDR2: SGHTA and FQGNSA. The CDR3 sequence is CASSLVTGVNTGELFF. CDR3 nucleotide sequence: TGTGCCAGCAGCTTAGTCACGGGTGTGAACACCGGGGAGCTGTTTTTT.

The chain joins TRBV5-6 to TRBJ1-2; D remains ambiguous. The germline V gene has CDR1 SGHDT and CDR2 YYEEEE. There are 12 residues in the CDR3. The V gene lost 2 bases and the J gene lost 4 bases, with 6 bases spanning the gap. CDR3 region: CASSFNSYGYTF. The CDR3 DNA is TGTGCCAGCAGCTTTAATTCCTATGGCTACACCTTC. The whole variable domain, remainder taken from reference TRBV5-6 and TRBJ1-2, is DAGVTQSPTHLIKTRGQQVTLRCSPKSGHDTVSWYQQALGQGPQFIFQYYEEEERQRGNFPDRFSGHQFPNYSSELNVNALLLGDSALYLCASSFNSYGYTFGSGTRLTVV.